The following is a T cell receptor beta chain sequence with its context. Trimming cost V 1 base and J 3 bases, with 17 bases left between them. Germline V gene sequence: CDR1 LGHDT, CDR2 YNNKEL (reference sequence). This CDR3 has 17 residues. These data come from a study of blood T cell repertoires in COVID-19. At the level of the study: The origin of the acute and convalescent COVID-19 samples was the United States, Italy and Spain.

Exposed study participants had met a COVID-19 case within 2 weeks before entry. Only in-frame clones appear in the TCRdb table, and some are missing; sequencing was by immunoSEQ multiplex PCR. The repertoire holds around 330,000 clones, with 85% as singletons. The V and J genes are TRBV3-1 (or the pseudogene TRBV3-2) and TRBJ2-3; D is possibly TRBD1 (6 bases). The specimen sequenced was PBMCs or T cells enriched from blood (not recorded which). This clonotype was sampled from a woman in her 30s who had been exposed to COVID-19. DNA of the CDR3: TGTGCCAGCAGCCAAGGAGCCGGGACATTAAGGACAGATACGCAGTATTTT. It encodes CASSQGAGTLRTDTQYF.